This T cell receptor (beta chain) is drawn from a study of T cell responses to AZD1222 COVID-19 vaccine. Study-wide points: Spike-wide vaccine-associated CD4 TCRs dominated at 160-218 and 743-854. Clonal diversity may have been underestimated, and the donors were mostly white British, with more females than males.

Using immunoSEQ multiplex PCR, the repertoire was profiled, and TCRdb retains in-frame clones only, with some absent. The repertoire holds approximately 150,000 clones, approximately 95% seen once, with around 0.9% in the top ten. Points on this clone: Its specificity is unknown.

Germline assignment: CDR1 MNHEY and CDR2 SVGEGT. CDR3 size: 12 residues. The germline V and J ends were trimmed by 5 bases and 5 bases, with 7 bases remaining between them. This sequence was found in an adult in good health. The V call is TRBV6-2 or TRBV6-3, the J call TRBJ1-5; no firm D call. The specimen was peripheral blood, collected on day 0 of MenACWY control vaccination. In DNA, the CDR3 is TGTGCCAGCAGTCCATTATATCAGCCCCAGCATTTT. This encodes CASSPLYQPQHF.